This passage covers 20 T cell receptor beta chains from one sample sequenced in a study of blood T cell repertoires in COVID-19. Assay used: immunoSEQ multiplex PCR; TCRdb lists only in-frame clones, some missing. The sample has tens of thousands of clones, approximately 88% seen once. The sequencing input was peripheral blood. These receptor sequences come from an older woman with COVID-19, enrolled during active disease.

In this sample, this clone turned up a few times. CDR3 sequence reads: CAWSPGGSEAFF. CDR3 in DNA: TGTGCCTGGAGCCCGGGGGGGTCTGAAGCTTTCTTT. This chain uses TRBV30 with TRBJ1-1, with a weak D call TRBD1 (5 bases). The CDR3 loop spans 12 amino acids. Trimming took off 3 bases at V and 6 bases at J, with 11 bases between the two ends. Germline V lookup: CDR1 GTSNPN, CDR2 SVGIG (reference sequence).

The chain is built from TRBV4-1 and TRBJ2-2; weak D call: TRBD1 (6 bases). Germline values: CDR1 MGHRA, CDR2 YSYEKL. This CDR3 comprises 15 residues. V gave up 2 bases and J gave up 4 bases, with 11 bases separating them. The CDR3, as DNA: TGCGCCAGCAGCCAAACAGGGACCTCCACCGGGGAGCTGTTTTTT. Encoded protein: CASSQTGTSTGELFF.

The CDR3 region is CAISWDNRQDTQYF. The CDR3 nucleotides are TGTGCCATCAGTTGGGACAATCGGCAAGATACGCAGTATTTT. The V and J genes are TRBV10-3 and TRBJ2-3, with D tentatively TRBD1 (6 bases). Germline V gene data show CDR1 as ENHRY and CDR2 as SYGVKD. The CDR3 contains 14 residues. Trimming stripped 5 bases from V and 5 bases from J, with 14 bases between.

This chain uses TRBV11-3 with TRBJ2-4; 11 bases agree with TRBD1. The CDR3 has 15 residues. Germline loops: CDR1 SGHNT, CDR2 YENEEA. With 3 bases clipped from V and 6 bases from J, the junction kept 4 bases outside the gene matches. The CDR3 sequence is CASSFPGTGGNIQYF. CDR3 coding DNA: TGTGCCAGCAGCTTCCCCGGGACAGGGGGAAACATTCAGTACTTC.

The chain has TRBV19 and TRBJ2-2; TRBD1 matches at 10 bases. Trimming cost V 1 base and J 6 bases; bases outside gene matches: 5. Germline V gene sequence: CDR1 LNHDA, CDR2 SQIVND (reference sequence). The CDR3 has 16 amino acids. CDR3 coding DNA: TGTGCCAGTAGTATAGGGCCGACAGGGGGCGCCGGGGAGCTGTTTTTT. It specifies CASSIGPTGGAGELFF.

The chain couples TRBV28 to TRBJ2-3, with 9 bases fitting TRBD2. The CDR3 has 14 residues. The junction had 6 bases not matched to a gene; V was cut back by 8 bases and J by 3 bases. Germline V gene lookup returns CDR1 MDHEN and CDR2 SYDVKM. The CDR3 sequence is CASAESGRTDTQYF. For the CDR3, the DNA is TGTGCCAGCGCGGAAAGCGGGAGGACAGATACGCAGTATTTT. The variable domain in full, with the rest retrieved from reference TRBV28 and TRBJ2-3, is DVKVTQSSRYLVKRTGEKVFLECVQDMDHENMFWYRQDPGLGLRLIYFSYDVKMKEKGDIPEGYSVSREKKERFSLILESASTNQTSMYLCASAESGRTDTQYFGPGTRLTVL.

J is TRBJ2-1 and V is TRBV28, with 13 bases matching TRBD2. V lost 6 bases and J lost 12; bases outside the gene matches: 8. The V gene's germline CDR1 is MDHEN and CDR2 SYDVKM. This CDR3 is built from 14 residues. CDR3: CASSTGLAGVVQFF. CDR3 sequence (DNA): TGTGCCAGCAGCACCGGACTAGCGGGAGTGGTGCAGTTCTTC.

This clone has only one observation. The V call is TRBV7-9, the J call TRBJ1-6, with D tentatively TRBD1 (5 bases). Between the trimmed V and J ends, which lost 4 bases and 5 bases, there was a span of 9 bases. Germline assignment: CDR1 SEHNR and CDR2 FQNEAQ (reference sequence). The CDR3 is 14 residues long. This chain's CDR3 is CASSSGSHNSPLHF. CDR3 DNA: TGTGCCAGCAGCTCAGGGTCACATAATTCACCCCTCCACTTT.

The rearrangement joins TRBV6-2 or TRBV6-3 to TRBJ2-5; 8 bases match TRBD2. The germline CDR1 and CDR2 sequences are MNHEY and SVGEGT. J lost 0 bases, V lost 2 bases, and 8 bases had no gene match. The CDR3 is made up of 17 amino acids. CDR3 nucleotide sequence: TGTGCCAGCAGTTACGGCGGGGGGAGCGGGTACCAAGAGACCCAGTACTTC. Protein product: CASSYGGGSGYQETQYF.

The chain is built from TRBV27 and TRBJ1-4; D is undetermined. Germline CDR1 and CDR2: MNHEY and SMNVEV (reference sequence). This CDR3 spans 13 amino acids. Deletions cut 2 bases from V and 4 bases from J, with 5 bases between. The CDR3 DNA sequence: TGTGCCAGCAGTTTAGCGGTTAATGAAAAACTGTTTTTT. Its protein is CASSLAVNEKLFF.

In its sample, this clone was seen a few times. This same CDR3 is encoded by further DNA sequences in the sample. The rearrangement links TRBV6-1 to TRBJ1-3; D ambiguous. The CDR3 runs to 13 residues. The V end lost 3 bases, the J end lost 4 bases, and 7 bases lay between the germline ends. The germline V gene has CDR1 MNHNS and CDR2 SASEGT. The CDR3 DNA reads as TGTGCCAGCAGTGATCCGACAGGAAACACCATATATTTT. It encodes CASSDPTGNTIYF.

The chain joins TRBV5-1 to TRBJ2-2; TRBD2 matches 11 bases. V shed 4 bases, J shed 5 bases, and the junction held 7 bases outside the gene matches. There are 16 residues in the CDR3. Germline V gene data show CDR1 as SGHRS and CDR2 as YFSETQ. Here the CDR3 reads CASSQTSGSNTGELFF. CDR3 DNA: TGCGCCAGCAGCCAAACTAGCGGGAGTAATACCGGGGAGCTGTTTTTT. The full variable domain, completed using reference TRBV5-1 and TRBJ2-2, is KAGVTQTPRYLIKTRGQQVTLSCSPISGHRSVSWYQQTPGQGLQFLFEYFSETQRNKGNFPGRFSGRQFSNSRSEMNVSTLELGDSALYLCASSQTSGSNTGELFFGEGSRLTVL.

This chain links TRBV30 with TRBJ1-1, with D possibly being TRBD1 (5 bases). Germline V lookup: CDR1 GTSNPN, CDR2 SVGIG (reference sequence). The CDR3 covers 15 residues. V dropped 0 bases and J dropped 6 bases, with 17 bases sitting between them. Here the CDR3 reads CAWSVPGGIGAEAFF. The CDR3 nucleotides read TGTGCCTGGAGTGTACCGGGGGGGATAGGGGCTGAAGCTTTCTTT.

The chain joins TRBV7-8 to TRBJ1-1, with a tentative D call TRBD1 (5 bases). The germline CDR1 and CDR2 sequences are SGHVS and FQNEAQ. V was pared by 4 bases and J by 1 base, with 13 bases between. The CDR3 is 15 residues long. The CDR3 nucleotides are TGTGCCAGCAGCTCCCCGTACCAGGGGAACACTGAAGCTTTCTTT. Amino acids: CASSSPYQGNTEAFF.

V usage is TRBV2 and J usage is TRBJ1-1; TRBD1 matches at 8 bases. The CDR3 extends over 14 amino acids. The germline gives CDR1 SNHLY, CDR2 FYNNEI. The ends lost 8 bases at V and 0 bases at J; junction bases unmatched: 5. The CDR3 spells CASEGGQVNTEAFF. The CDR3 DNA reads TGTGCCAGCGAGGGGGGACAGGTGAACACTGAAGCTTTCTTT.

The chain employs TRBV19 and TRBJ2-2; 7 bases match TRBD2. CDR1 and CDR2 from the germline V gene are LNHDA and SQIVND (reference sequence). The CDR3 totals 16 residues. The V gene end was trimmed by 7 bases and the J gene end by 2 bases; junction bases not matched to a gene: 10. The CDR3, as DNA: TGTGCCAGTACCATGGGCCTAGCGGTTAACACCGGGGAGCTGTTTTTT. Amino acids: CASTMGLAVNTGELFF.

The rearrangement links TRBV19 to TRBJ2-1, with TRBD1 matching over 9 bases. Unmatched junction bases numbered 3, after V lost 1 base and J lost 5 bases. The CDR3 extends over 15 amino acids. Germline lookup yields CDR1 LNHDA and CDR2 SQIVND (reference sequence). The CDR3, as DNA: TGTGCCAGTAGTATAGGACAGGGGGGGAACAATGAGCAGTTCTTC. This codes for CASSIGQGGNNEQFF.

The rearrangement links TRBV18 to TRBJ1-1, with D possibly TRBD1 on 6 matching bases. This CDR3 spans 14 amino acids. The V end lost 6 bases, the J end lost 0 bases, and 11 bases lay between the germline ends. CDR1 is KGHSH, CDR2 LQKENI, per germline. CDR3 in DNA: TGTGCCAGCTCGCCGGACAGACTGAACACTGAAGCTTTCTTT. This gives the protein CASSPDRLNTEAFF.

This chain joins TRBV13 and TRBJ1-1, with 7 bases that match TRBD1. The V gene end was trimmed by 6 bases and the J gene end by 3 bases; junction bases not matched to a gene: 10. This CDR3 is built from 15 residues. Looked up from germline, CDR1 is PRHDT and CDR2 is FYEKMQ (reference sequence). CDR3: CASRWKGARDTEAFF. CDR3 sequence (DNA): TGTGCCAGCAGGTGGAAGGGGGCGCGCGACACTGAAGCTTTCTTT.

This chain connects TRBV7-2 to TRBJ2-5, with TRBD1 identical over 11 bases. Germline CDR1 and CDR2: SGHTA and FQGNSA. This CDR3 region has 17 residues. Trimming at V came to 5 bases and at J to 4 bases, leaving 12 bases not matched to a gene. CDR3 loop: CASSQPLGQGVRETQYF. The CDR3 region has the DNA TGTGCCAGCAGCCAGCCCTTGGGACAGGGGGTCCGAGAGACCCAGTACTTC.